These 14 T cell receptor beta chains originate from one sample sequenced in a study of T-cell reconstitution after alpha-beta-depleted transplantation in children. Unique molecular identifiers were used to barcode this TCRbeta library. MiXCR, applied by TCRdb to the PCR reads, yields one record per CDR3 protein. The table has 350,000 to 500,000 distinct CDR3 sequences, 43% seen once. The specimen was PBMCs, collected before TCRalphabeta/CD19-depleted stem cell transplant. The receptor set was obtained from a girl between 2 and 10 years old with aplastic anemia, due to receive a stem cell transplant.

In regard to this clonotype: A clone one base away is much larger, so this may be a read error. The CDR3 DNA reads as TGTGCCAGCAGCCGAGCCTGGACTAGCGGGAGGGCAGATACGCAGTATTTT. It yields the protein CASSRAWTSGRADTQYF. The chain links TRBV3-1 to TRBJ2-3; TRBD2 aligns across 15 bases. From germline, CDR1 is LGHDT and CDR2 YNNKEL (reference sequence). This CDR3 comprises 17 residues. V shed 4 bases and J 4 bases; nucleotides not matched to a gene: 6.

The rearrangement joins TRBV20-1 to TRBJ2-7; D gene uncertain. There are 12 residues in the CDR3. CDR1 is DFQATT, CDR2 SNEGSKA, per germline (reference sequence). V was clipped by 4 bases and J by 3 bases, with 10 bases between them. The CDR3 loop reads CSAIPGHYEQYF. CDR3 DNA: TGCAGTGCTATCCCCGGGCACTACGAGCAGTACTTC.

This clonotype was found many times. The chain recombines TRBV5-1 with TRBJ2-7, with D maybe TRBD2 (5 bases). V was trimmed by 0 bases and J by 2 bases, leaving 15 bases between them. CDR3 size: 16 residues. Germline V lookup: CDR1 SGHRS, CDR2 YFSETQ. CDR3 DNA: TGCGCCAGCAGCTTGGGGGGAGCGACCGGAACCTACGAGCAGTACTTC. Translation gives CASSLGGATGTYEQYF.

This rearrangement joins TRBV20-1 to TRBJ2-1; D unclear. The CDR3 loop spans 15 amino acids. V lost 4 bases and J lost 1, with 14 bases in between. Germline assignment: CDR1 DFQATT and CDR2 SNEGSKA (reference sequence). Here the CDR3 DNA reads TGCAGTGCTAAAAACACTACGGGTTCCTACAATGAGCAGTTCTTC. This gives the protein CSAKNTTGSYNEQFF.

The gene calls are TRBV7-8 and TRBJ2-3; possible D gene TRBD1, 6 bases. Per the germline V gene, CDR1 is SGHVS and CDR2 is FQNEAQ. V lost 4 bases to trimming and J lost 2 bases, with 16 bases between them. There are 16 residues in the CDR3. The CDR3 DNA is TGTGCCAGCAGCTACCGATCTAGGACAGTCACAGATACGCAGTATTTT. It translates to CASSYRSRTVTDTQYF.

This clonotype came up a few times. The chain recombines TRBV7-9 with TRBJ1-1; D remains ambiguous. This CDR3 spans 15 amino acids. Trimming pared 1 base from V and 11 bases from J, leaving 20 bases between. Per the germline V gene, CDR1 is SEHNR and CDR2 is FQNEAQ (reference sequence). The CDR3 DNA reads TGTGCCAGCAGCTTAGTTAAAGGTGAACGAGGTCTCGCTTTCTTT. Its translation: CASSLVKGERGLAFF.

This sequence joins TRBV5-5 and TRBJ1-3; no definite D call. Trimming stripped 4 bases from V and 0 bases from J, with 14 bases between. The CDR3 is 16 amino acids. In germline, CDR1 is SGHKS, CDR2 YYEKEE (reference sequence). DNA of the CDR3: TGTGCCAGCAGCCGCTCCGGGGTCCTCTCTGGAAACACCATATATTTT. Its translation is CASSRSGVLSGNTIYF.

This clonotype was counted at least ten times. This rearrangement joins TRBV7-8 to TRBJ2-5, with 7 bases lining up with TRBD1. CDR1 and CDR2 (germline): SGHVS, FQNEAQ. The CDR3 totals 15 residues. J gave up 5 bases and V 6 bases, and 12 bases lay outside the gene matches. The CDR3 protein is CASSQGDVNRETQYF. Here the CDR3 DNA reads TGTGCCAGCAGTCAGGGGGATGTTAACAGGGAGACCCAGTACTTC.

This clonotype was observed many times. The chain combines TRBV12-3 or TRBV12-4 with TRBJ1-6; no clear D. This CDR3 contains 11 residues. Trimming left V 3 bases short and J 10 bases short, with 4 bases between. DNA for the CDR3: TGTGCCAGCAGTTTCGGCTCACCCCTCCACTTT. Its protein is CASSFGSPLHF.

The genes are TRBV9 and TRBJ2-5, with D possibly being TRBD2 (7 bases). CDR1 is SGDLS and CDR2 is YYNGEE in the germline V gene. This CDR3 region has 16 residues. The germline V and J ends were trimmed by 3 bases and 5 bases, with 20 bases remaining between them. The chain's CDR3 is CASSGGGAPELETQYF. The CDR3 coding sequence is TGTGCCAGCAGCGGAGGGGGGGCCCCGGAATTGGAGACCCAGTACTTC. The complete variable domain, with remaining parts taken from reference TRBV9 and TRBJ2-5, reads DSGVTQTPKHLITATGQRVTLRCSPRSGDLSVYWYQQSLDQGLQFLIQYYNGEERAKGNILERFSAQQFPDLHSELNLSSLELGDSALYFCASSGGGAPELETQYFGPGTRLLVL.

There are a few counts of this clonotype. V gene TRBV7-2 combines with J gene TRBJ2-2, with TRBD1 matching 9 bases. The germline V gene has CDR1 SGHTA and CDR2 FQGNSA. The ends lost 6 bases at V and 7 bases at J; junction bases unmatched: 9. There are 15 residues in the CDR3. The CDR3 loop reads CASRKQGAQVGELFF. The DNA for the CDR3 is TGTGCCAGCAGGAAACAGGGGGCGCAGGTCGGGGAGCTGTTTTTT.

This clonotype was detected many times. The chain joins TRBV5-1 to TRBJ2-2; TRBD1 matches 8 bases. The junction had 20 bases not matched to a gene; V was cut back by 5 bases and J by 2 bases. CDR1 and CDR2 (germline): SGHRS, YFSETQ. This CDR3 has 20 amino acids. The CDR3, as DNA: TGCGCCAGCAGTTGGAAGGCAGGGGGCGCCCCCGAGGGCAACACCGGGGAGCTGTTTTTT. It is translated as CASSWKAGGAPEGNTGELFF.

At least ten counts were recorded for this clonotype. The V gene is TRBV6-5, the J gene TRBJ2-7; D not certain. The CDR3 has 15 amino acids. Deletions cut 2 bases from V and 4 bases from J, with 15 bases between. CDR1 MNHEY and CDR2 SVGAGI come from the germline V gene. This CDR3 is CASSYLAPNSYEQYF. CDR3 bases: TGTGCCAGCAGTTACCTCGCCCCGAACAGTTACGAGCAGTACTTC.

With regard to this clonotype: This sequence may be a read error, since a much larger clone differs from it by one base. This chain connects TRBV5-1 to TRBJ2-5; 9 bases agree with TRBD2. From germline, CDR1 is SGHRS and CDR2 YFSETQ. This CDR3 comprises 14 residues. CDR3 coding DNA: TGCGCCAGCAGCTTTCGACTAGCGGCAGAGACCCAGTGCTTC. Its protein is CASSFRLAAETQCF.